This is a list of T cell receptor beta chains from one sample in a study of blood T cell dynamics during melanoma immunotherapy. Only in-frame clones appear in the TCRdb table, and some are missing; sequencing was by immunoSEQ multiplex PCR. The sample consists of about 4,900 clones, almost 90% of them appearing once. Sequenced material: blood, taken from a patient treated with checkpoint blockade. The source is a human donor with melanoma. The CDR3 runs from the conserved cysteine through the conserved F or W. D genes are given only for firm matches. Clone size appears in some rows only: once, few, many, or a class for an expanded clone.

size	V	length	J	D	DNA	CDR3
once	TRBV5-4	15	TRBJ2-1	-	TGTGCCAGCAGCTTAATTCAGGGGTTGGCGAATGAGCAGTTCTTC	CASSLIQGLANEQFF
-	TRBV2	15	TRBJ2-1	TRBD2	TGTGCCAGCAGCGAGGGACTAGCGGGGGCCAATGAGCAGTTCTTC	CASSEGLAGANEQFF
-	TRBV5-4	17	TRBJ2-7	TRBD2	TGTGCCAGCAGCCTAGGACTAGCGGGAGGCCTCTCCTACGAGCAGTACTTC	CASSLGLAGGLSYEQYF
-	TRBV7-6	16	TRBJ2-3	TRBD1	TGTGCCAGCAGCTCAGGGACAGGGAGGATTACAGATACGCAGTATTTT	CASSSGTGRITDTQYF
-	TRBV5-1	17	TRBJ2-2	-	TGCGCCAGCAGCTTCCGAACCGGGACTTGGAACACCGGGGAGCTGTTTTTT	CASSFRTGTWNTGELFF
-	TRBV5-1	16	TRBJ2-1	TRBD2	TGCGCCAGCAGCTTTAGCGGGAGGGCCGGTCTCGATGAGCAGTTCTTC	CASSFSGRAGLDEQFF
-	TRBV29-1	12	TRBJ1-2	TRBD1	TGCAGCGTCCCCGGGACAGGGATTGGCTACACCTTC	CSVPGTGIGYTF
-	TRBV4-3	16	TRBJ1-1	-	TGCGCCAGCAGCCCTACATTTGGGGTGGGATGGACTGAAGCTTTCTTT	CASSPTFGVGWTEAFF
-	TRBV7-2	15	TRBJ2-5	-	TGTGCCAGCAGCTTTCCTGACAGGAGACAAGAGACCCAGTACTTC	CASSFPDRRQETQYF
-	TRBV27	12	TRBJ1-2	TRBD1	TGTGCCAGCAGTCCGGACAGGTCGGGCTACACCTTC	CASSPDRSGYTF
-	TRBV5-1	17	TRBJ2-7	TRBD1	TGCGCCAGCAGCCCCCGGGCTAGGACAGGGCCTTCTTACGAGCAGTACTTC	CASSPRARTGPSYEQYF
-	TRBV4-2	15	TRBJ2-5	-	TGTGCCAGCAGCCAACTCACAGGGATCCAAGAGACCCAGTACTTC	CASSQLTGIQETQYF